The text below deals with one T cell receptor (beta chain). Its specificity is not known. V lost 3 bases, J lost 7 bases, and 5 bases stayed unmatched. CDR1 is MGHDK and CDR2 is SYGVNS in the germline V gene. The CDR3 has 15 amino acids. These data are taken from a study of shared clonotypes between healthy human individuals. Whole-study findings and limits: When compared with the clonotypes that were shared by all four sorted-subset donors, the non-shared clonotypes turned out to have lower generation probabilities. Enrolling few donors narrowed the genetic and exposure-history diversity that was represented.

Free of recent acute infections or vaccinations, the donors were healthy HIV-negative adults. Sequencing was performed with immunoSEQ multiplex PCR; in TCRdb, only in-frame clones are kept and a portion is missing. The sample shows 950,000 to 1,100,000 clones, about 75% of them seen only once. The chain has TRBV25-1 and TRBJ2-1, with 11 bases matching TRBD2. The material sequenced was memory CD4+ T cells sorted from blood. Noted subset: CD45RA-negative fraction. The origin of this receptor is a man younger than 35 in good health. The chain's CDR3 is CASSETSGVRNEQFF. The CDR3 DNA follows: TGTGCCAGCAGTGAGACTAGCGGGGTTAGGAATGAGCAGTTCTTC. Combining the CDR3 with reference TRBV25-1 and TRBJ2-1 gives the whole variable domain EADIYQTPRYLVIGTGKKITLECSQTMGHDKMYWYQQDPGMELHLIHYSYGVNSTEKGDLSSESTVSRIRTEHFPLTLESARPSHTSQYLCASSETSGVRNEQFFGPGTRLTVL.